The rows below give T cell receptor beta chains drawn from one sample of a study of radiation and T cells in renal cell carcinoma. Some clones are missing from TCRdb's copy, which holds only in-frame ones; the method was immunoSEQ multiplex PCR. The table shows approximately 65,000 clones, with about 83% occurring only once. This specimen was blood, taken from a patient whose treatment included radiotherapy and nephrectomy. The receptor set was obtained from a man aged 60-69 years with renal cell carcinoma. Each CDR3 is given with its conserved first and last residue. The D gene is left open where the match is weak. Rows give clone size only sometimes, using once, few, many, or a class for an expanded clone.

j_call cdr3_length v_call clone_size d_call cdr3_nt cdr3_aa
TRBJ1-2 20 TRBV19 . . TGTGCCAGTAGTATAGATCTGGTCTTGCAGGGGCCGGGGAACGACTATGGCTACACCTTC CASSIDLVLQGPGNDYGYTF
TRBJ2-7 12 TRBV30 . TRBD2 TGTGCCTGGAGTGTAGCGGGGCTCGAGCAGTACTTC CAWSVAGLEQYF
TRBJ1-5 17 TRBV27 . . TGTGCCAGCAGTCTGACCGTTTTTGGGGGGATAGAACAGCCCCAGCATTTT CASSLTVFGGIEQPQHF
TRBJ2-5 15 TRBV5-4 . . TGTGCCAGCAGCCCCCCCCCGGGACAACAAGAGACCCAGTACTTC CASSPPPGQQETQYF
TRBJ2-1 14 TRBV6-1 . TRBD1 TGTGCCAGCGGGCGGGACAGGGGGCAGAGTGAGCAGTTCTTC CASGRDRGQSEQFF
TRBJ2-1 12 TRBV10-3 few . TGTGCCATCAGTGAGTCGGGCGATGAGCAGTTCTTC CAISESGDEQFF
TRBJ2-3 15 TRBV25-1 . . TGTGCCAGCAGTGCAAACTCCCTTAGCACAGATACGCAGTATTTT CASSANSLSTDTQYF
TRBJ2-1 14 TRBV11-2 . . TGTGCCAGCAGCTTAGGAGCCCCTGGAAACGAGCAGTTCTTC CASSLGAPGNEQFF
TRBJ2-1 13 TRBV19 . . TGTGCCAGTAGCACCGTAGGGAACAATGAGCAGTTCTTC CASSTVGNNEQFF
TRBJ2-1 13 TRBV15 . . TGTGCCACCAGCAGAGAGGAGGGAATAGAGCAGTTCTTC CATSREEGIEQFF
TRBJ2-2 14 TRBV5-8 . . TGTGCCAGCAGCTTGGTACGGCGTACCGGGGAGCTGTTTTTT CASSLVRRTGELFF
TRBJ1-6 12 TRBV10-1 medium-sized . TGCGCCAGCAGTGAGTCCGATTCACCCCTCCACTTT CASSESDSPLHF
TRBJ2-5 17 TRBV11-3 . TRBD2 TGTGCCAGCAGCCCGGGACTAGCGGGGGTCGATCAAGAGACCCAGTACTTC CASSPGLAGVDQETQYF